This T cell receptor beta chain originates from a study of blood T cell repertoires in COVID-19. Data came from immunoSEQ multiplex PCR; TCRdb stores just in-frame clones and leaves some out. The table records approximately 220,000 clones, roughly four fifths of them present only once. Germline CDR1 and CDR2: MNHNY and SVGAGI (reference sequence). The CDR3 runs 15 residues. The V and J ends lost 2 bases and 0 bases respectively, with 10 bases between them. This receptor was taken from a woman in her 70s with acute or convalescent COVID-19. The chain recombines TRBV6-6 with TRBJ1-1; a weak D match, TRBD1 (6 bases). The specimen was peripheral blood. The CDR3 here is CASSYPRDMNTEAFF. CDR3 bases: TGTGCCAGCAGTTACCCCAGGGACATGAACACTGAAGCTTTCTTT.